One and the same sample provided the 13 T cell receptor beta chains below, sequenced in a study of T cell responses to AZD1222 COVID-19 vaccine (dated by TCRdb to the early 2020s). Library creation used the immunoSEQ multiplex PCR assay. TCRdb stores this immuneACCESS table with in-frame sequences only. Part of the clones is absent; in the studies checked, under half of the shortfall reflects unresolved V genes, and no reason is known for the rest. The sample table shows about 150,000 clones, and less than 90% are seen once. The ten largest clonotypes hold 3% to 3.5% of the sample. Explained via the paper, the time point label denotes: baseline before first vaccination. The material was peripheral blood, obtained on day 0 of AZD1222 vaccination. These receptors were taken from an adult in good health.

The chain links TRBV5-1 to TRBJ1-1; D remains unclear. V was pared by 7 bases and J by 1 base, with 11 bases between. This CDR3 is 13 amino acids long. Germline CDR1 and CDR2: SGHRS and YFSETQ. In DNA form, the CDR3 reads TGCGCCAGCCATGCAGGTACGAACACTGAAGCTTTCTTT. This encodes CASHAGTNTEAFF.

V is TRBV5-1 and J is TRBJ1-5; 9 bases fit TRBD1. CDR3 size: 14 residues. V gave up 4 bases and J gave up 5 bases; unmatched junction bases: 4. Germline-derived CDR1 and CDR2 are SGHRS and YFSETQ. The CDR3 DNA reads TGCGCCAGCAGCCCGGGACAGGGAGATCAGCCCCAGCATTTT. Encoded protein: CASSPGQGDQPQHF.

The DNA for the CDR3 is TGCGCCAGCAGCCAAGATGCTGATTCCTACAATGAGCAGTTCTTC. As protein: CASSQDADSYNEQFF. This chain joins TRBV4-1 and TRBJ2-1, with D uncertain. CDR1 is MGHRA and CDR2 is YSYEKL in the germline V gene. The CDR3 runs 15 residues. Trimming removed 0 bases at V and 1 base at J, with 7 bases between.

The V and J genes are TRBV7-8 and TRBJ2-1, with no clear D. There are 15 residues in the CDR3. Trimming removed 5 bases at V and 4 bases at J, with 15 bases between. CDR1 and CDR2 from the germline V gene are SGHVS and FQNEAQ. The CDR3 bases are TGTGCCAGCAGCATAAGTTTCGCAGAATACAATGAGCAGTTCTTC. It encodes CASSISFAEYNEQFF.

The V call is TRBV24-1, the J call TRBJ1-4; D might be TRBD1 (6 bases). Germline values: CDR1 KGHDR, CDR2 SFDVKD. With 3 bases removed from V and 0 bases from J, the gap between germline ends came to 16 bases. The CDR3 spans 18 residues. The DNA of the CDR3 is TGTGCCACCAGTGATAGCCGGGACACACATGCAACTAATGAAAAACTGTTTTTT. The encoded protein is CATSDSRDTHATNEKLFF.

CDR3 region: CATLDRTGTYEQYF. The DNA for the CDR3 is TGTGCCACCTTGGACAGGACAGGGACCTACGAGCAGTACTTC. The J gene is TRBJ2-7, the V gene TRBV10-3, with 8 bases that match TRBD1. V trimming: 10 bases; J trimming: 2 bases; junction bases outside the gene matches: 10. Germline CDR1 is ENHRY and CDR2 is SYGVKD. CDR3 length: 14 amino acids.

The chain couples TRBV11-2 to TRBJ2-7; 11 positions agree with TRBD1. The CDR3 is made up of 14 amino acids. The ends lost 4 bases at V and 4 bases at J; junction bases unmatched: 3. From germline, CDR1 is SGHAT and CDR2 FQNNGV. The CDR3 DNA reads TGTGCCAGCAGCTACGGGACAGGGGGGTACGAGCAGTACTTC. It is translated as CASSYGTGGYEQYF.

The chain combines TRBV7-2 with TRBJ2-7; 14 bases map to TRBD2. The CDR3 runs to 15 residues. V shed 5 bases and J 7 bases; nucleotides not matched to a gene: 7. Germline loops: CDR1 SGHTA, CDR2 FQGNSA. The CDR3 sequence is CASSPGLAGEGEQYF. DNA for the CDR3: TGTGCCAGCAGCCCGGGACTAGCGGGGGAGGGAGAGCAGTACTTC.

The chain has TRBV2 and TRBJ1-2; D not resolved. This CDR3 spans 12 amino acids. V lost 4 bases to trimming and J lost 5 bases, with 8 bases between them. CDR1 and CDR2 (germline): SNHLY, FYNNEI. Here the CDR3 reads CASSVSGYGYTF. Here the CDR3 DNA reads TGTGCCAGCAGTGTCTCAGGTTATGGCTACACCTTC.

This clone was observed a few times. The chain couples TRBV10-3 to TRBJ1-6, with a weak D call TRBD1 (5 bases). The length of the CDR3 is 15 residues. Germline V CDR1 and CDR2: ENHRY, SYGVKD. The germline V and J ends were trimmed by 5 bases and 6 bases, with 14 bases remaining between them. This chain's CDR3 is CAISPTGGTNSPLHF. DNA of the CDR3: TGTGCCATCAGTCCCACGGGGGGGACTAATTCACCCCTCCACTTT.

The chain carries TRBV6-5 and TRBJ2-7, with 8 bases aligning to TRBD2. Germline CDR1 is MNHEY and CDR2 is SVGAGI. J gave up 7 bases and V 7 bases, and 9 bases lay outside the gene matches. The CDR3 is 13 amino acids. CDR3: CASNSGTRREQYF. The DNA of the CDR3 is TGTGCCAGCAACTCCGGGACTAGGAGGGAGCAGTACTTC.

This chain links TRBV5-1 with TRBJ2-7, with D perhaps matching TRBD1 (5 bases). V shed 3 bases and J shed 3 bases, with 10 bases lying between them. The CDR3 is 13 residues long. CDR1 and CDR2 (germline): SGHRS, YFSETQ. In DNA, the CDR3 is TGCGCCAGCAGCTCCAGCCAGGGCTACGAGCAGTACTTC. It is translated as CASSSSQGYEQYF.

The chain couples TRBV6-6 to TRBJ1-5; maybe TRBD1 (6 bases). Per germline, CDR1 MNHNY and CDR2 SVGAGI (reference sequence). V dropped 4 bases and J dropped 6 bases, with 10 bases sitting between them. The CDR3 totals 13 residues. The CDR3: CASSSQGSQPQHF. CDR3 DNA sequence: TGTGCCAGCAGTTCCCAGGGGTCTCAGCCCCAGCATTTT.